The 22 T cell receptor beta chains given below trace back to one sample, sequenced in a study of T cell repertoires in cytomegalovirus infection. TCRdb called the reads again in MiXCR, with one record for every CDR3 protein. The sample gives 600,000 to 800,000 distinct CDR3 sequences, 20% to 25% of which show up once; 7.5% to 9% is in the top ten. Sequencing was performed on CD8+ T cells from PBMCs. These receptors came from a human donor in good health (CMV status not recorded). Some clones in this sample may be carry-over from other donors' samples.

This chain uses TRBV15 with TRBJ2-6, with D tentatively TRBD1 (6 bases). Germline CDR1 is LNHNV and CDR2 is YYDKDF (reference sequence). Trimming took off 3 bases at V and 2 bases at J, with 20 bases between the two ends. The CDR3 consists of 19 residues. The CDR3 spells CATSSPIGGKGAGANVLTF. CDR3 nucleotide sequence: TGTGCCACCAGCAGTCCTATAGGGGGAAAAGGCGCTGGGGCCAACGTCCTGACTTTC. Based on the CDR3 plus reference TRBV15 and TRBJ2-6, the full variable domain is DAMVIQNPRYQVTQFGKPVTLSCSQTLNHNVMYWYQQKSSQAPKLLFHYYDKDFNNEADTPDNFQSRRPNTSFCFLDIRSPGLGDTAMYLCATSSPIGGKGAGANVLTFGAGSRLTVL.

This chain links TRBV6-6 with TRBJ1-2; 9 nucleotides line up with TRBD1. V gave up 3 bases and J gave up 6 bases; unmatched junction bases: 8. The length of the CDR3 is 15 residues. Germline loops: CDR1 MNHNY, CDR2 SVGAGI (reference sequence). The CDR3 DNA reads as TGTGCCAGCAGTTATGCCCGGACAGGGGAAAATGGCTACACCTTC. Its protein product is CASSYARTGENGYTF.

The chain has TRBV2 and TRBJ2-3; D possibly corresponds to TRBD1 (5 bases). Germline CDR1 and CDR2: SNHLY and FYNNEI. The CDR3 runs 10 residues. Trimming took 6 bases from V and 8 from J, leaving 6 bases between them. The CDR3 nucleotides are TGTGCCAGCAGGCAGGGTACGCAGTATTTT. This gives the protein CASRQGTQYF.

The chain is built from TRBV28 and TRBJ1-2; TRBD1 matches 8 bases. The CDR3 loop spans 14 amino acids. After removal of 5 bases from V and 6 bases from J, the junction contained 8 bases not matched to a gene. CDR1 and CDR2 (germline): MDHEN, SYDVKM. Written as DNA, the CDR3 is TGTGCCAGCAGTAGAGCCGGGACAGGCCATGGCTACACCTTC. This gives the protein CASSRAGTGHGYTF.

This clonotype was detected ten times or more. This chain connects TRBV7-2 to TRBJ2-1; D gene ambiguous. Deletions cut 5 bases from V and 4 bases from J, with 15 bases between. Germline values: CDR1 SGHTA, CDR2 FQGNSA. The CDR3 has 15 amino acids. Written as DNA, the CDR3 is TGTGCCAGCAGCCTCTTGGTTGCCAGTTACAATGAGCAGTTCTTC. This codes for CASSLLVASYNEQFF.

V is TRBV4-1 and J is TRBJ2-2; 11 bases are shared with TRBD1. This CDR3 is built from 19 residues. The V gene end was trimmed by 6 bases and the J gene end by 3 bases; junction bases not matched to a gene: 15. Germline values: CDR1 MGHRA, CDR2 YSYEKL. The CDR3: CASRNYPGQGEFYTGELFF. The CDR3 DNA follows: TGCGCCAGCAGGAACTACCCGGGACAGGGGGAATTTTACACCGGGGAGCTGTTTTTT.

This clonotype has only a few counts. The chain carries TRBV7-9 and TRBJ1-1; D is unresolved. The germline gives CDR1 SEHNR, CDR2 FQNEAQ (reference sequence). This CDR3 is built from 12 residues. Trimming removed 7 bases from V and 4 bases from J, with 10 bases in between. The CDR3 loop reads CASILGGTEAFF. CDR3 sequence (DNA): TGTGCCAGCATCCTCGGAGGCACTGAAGCTTTCTTT. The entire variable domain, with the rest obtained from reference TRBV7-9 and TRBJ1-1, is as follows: DTGVSQNPRHKITKRGQNVTFRCDPISEHNRLYWYRQTLGQGPEFLTYFQNEAQLEKSRLLSDRFSAERPKGSFSTLEIQRTEQGDSAMYLCASILGGTEAFFGQGTRLTVV.

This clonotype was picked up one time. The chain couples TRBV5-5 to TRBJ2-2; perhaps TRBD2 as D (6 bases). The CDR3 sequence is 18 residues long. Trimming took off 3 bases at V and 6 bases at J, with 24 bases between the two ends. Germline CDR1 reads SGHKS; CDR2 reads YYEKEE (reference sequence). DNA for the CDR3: TGTGCCAGCAGCTCGCTTAACCTTGCGGGGATCGGGGCCGGGGAGCTGTTTTTT. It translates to CASSSLNLAGIGAGELFF. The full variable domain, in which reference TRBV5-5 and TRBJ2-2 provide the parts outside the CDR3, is DAGVTQSPTHLIKTRGQQVTLRCSPISGHKSVSWYQQVLGQGPQFIFQYYEKEERGRGNFPDRFSARQFPNYSSELNVNALLLGDSALYLCASSSLNLAGIGAGELFFGEGSRLTVL.

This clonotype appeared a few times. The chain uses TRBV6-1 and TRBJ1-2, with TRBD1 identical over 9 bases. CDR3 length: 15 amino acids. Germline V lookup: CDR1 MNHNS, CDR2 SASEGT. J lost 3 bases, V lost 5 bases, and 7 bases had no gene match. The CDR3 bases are TGTGCCAGCAGTTATGCGGGACAGGGAGACTATGGCTACACCTTC. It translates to CASSYAGQGDYGYTF.

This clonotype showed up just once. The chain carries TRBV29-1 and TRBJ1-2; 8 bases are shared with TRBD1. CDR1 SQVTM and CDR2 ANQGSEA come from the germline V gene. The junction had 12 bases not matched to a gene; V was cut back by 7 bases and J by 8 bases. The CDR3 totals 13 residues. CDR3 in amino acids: CSGATGVGGGYTF. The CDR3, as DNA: TGCAGCGGCGCGACAGGGGTCGGAGGGGGCTACACCTTC.

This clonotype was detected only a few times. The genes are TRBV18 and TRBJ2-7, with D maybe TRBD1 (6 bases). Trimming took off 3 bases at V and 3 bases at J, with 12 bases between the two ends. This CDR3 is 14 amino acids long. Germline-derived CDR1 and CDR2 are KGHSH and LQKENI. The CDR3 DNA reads TGTGCCAGCTCACCCCCAGGGGCATTCTACGAGCAGTACGTC. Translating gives CASSPPGAFYEQYV.

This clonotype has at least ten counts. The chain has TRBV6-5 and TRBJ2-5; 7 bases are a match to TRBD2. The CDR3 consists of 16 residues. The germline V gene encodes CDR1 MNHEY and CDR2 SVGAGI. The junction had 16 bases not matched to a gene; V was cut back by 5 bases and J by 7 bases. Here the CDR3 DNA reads TGTGCCAGCAGTCGGATTAATGAGCGGGACCTTGGGACCCAGTACTTC. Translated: CASSRINERDLGTQYF.

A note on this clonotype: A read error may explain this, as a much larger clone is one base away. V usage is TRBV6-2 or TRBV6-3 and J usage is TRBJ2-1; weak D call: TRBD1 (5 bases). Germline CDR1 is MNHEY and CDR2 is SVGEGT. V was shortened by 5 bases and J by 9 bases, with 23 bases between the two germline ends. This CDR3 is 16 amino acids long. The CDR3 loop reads CASSQTLSRQHSEQFF. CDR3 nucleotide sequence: TGTGCCAGCAGTCAAACCCTCTCCCGACAGCACAGTGAGCAGTTCTTC.

CDR3 in amino acids: CASNILGHLLPASSYNEQFF. The CDR3 bases are TGTGCCAGCAACATCTTGGGACACTTACTACCCGCGAGCTCCTACAATGAGCAGTTCTTC. This chain joins TRBV5-6 and TRBJ2-1, with D tentatively TRBD1 (6 bases). The CDR3 totals 20 residues. Germline values: CDR1 SGHDT, CDR2 YYEEEE. V was trimmed by 6 bases and J by 0 bases, leaving 28 bases between them.

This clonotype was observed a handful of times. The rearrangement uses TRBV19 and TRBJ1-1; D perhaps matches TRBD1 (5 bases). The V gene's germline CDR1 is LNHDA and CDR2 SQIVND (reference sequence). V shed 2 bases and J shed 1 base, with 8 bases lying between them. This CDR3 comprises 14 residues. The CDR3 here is CASSIRGGNTEAFF. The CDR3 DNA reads TGTGCCAGTAGTATAAGGGGAGGGAACACTGAAGCTTTCTTT.

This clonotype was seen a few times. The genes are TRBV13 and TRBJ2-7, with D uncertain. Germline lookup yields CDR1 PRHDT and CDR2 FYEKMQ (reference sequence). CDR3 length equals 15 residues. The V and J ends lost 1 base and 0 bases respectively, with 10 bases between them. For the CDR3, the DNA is TGTGCCAGCAGCTTAGCGCTCCTCAACTCCTACGAGCAGTACTTC. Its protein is CASSLALLNSYEQYF.

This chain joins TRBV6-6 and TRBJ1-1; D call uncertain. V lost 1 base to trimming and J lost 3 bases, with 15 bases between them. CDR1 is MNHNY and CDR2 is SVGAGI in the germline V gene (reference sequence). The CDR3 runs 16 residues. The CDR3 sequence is CASSYYPGLRDTEAFF. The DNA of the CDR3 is TGTGCCAGCAGTTACTACCCAGGCCTTCGGGACACTGAAGCTTTCTTT.

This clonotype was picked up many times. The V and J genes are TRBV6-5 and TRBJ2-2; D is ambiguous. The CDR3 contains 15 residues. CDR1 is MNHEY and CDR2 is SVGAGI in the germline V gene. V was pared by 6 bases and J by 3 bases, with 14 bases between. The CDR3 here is CASSPPYEHTGELFF. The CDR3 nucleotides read TGTGCCAGCAGCCCACCGTATGAACACACCGGGGAGCTGTTTTTT.

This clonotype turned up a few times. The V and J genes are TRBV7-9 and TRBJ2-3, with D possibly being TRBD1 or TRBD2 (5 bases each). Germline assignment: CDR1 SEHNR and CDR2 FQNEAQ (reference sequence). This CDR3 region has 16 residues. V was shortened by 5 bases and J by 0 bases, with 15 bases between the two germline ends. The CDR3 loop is CASSHELRESTDTQYF. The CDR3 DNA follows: TGTGCCAGCAGCCACGAGCTCAGGGAGAGCACAGATACGCAGTATTTT.

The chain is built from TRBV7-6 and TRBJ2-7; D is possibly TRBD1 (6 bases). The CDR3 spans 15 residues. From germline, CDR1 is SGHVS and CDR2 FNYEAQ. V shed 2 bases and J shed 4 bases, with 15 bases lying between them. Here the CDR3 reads CASSLSPRGQYEQYF. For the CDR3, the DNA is TGTGCCAGCAGCTTATCCCCCAGGGGTCAATACGAGCAGTACTTC.

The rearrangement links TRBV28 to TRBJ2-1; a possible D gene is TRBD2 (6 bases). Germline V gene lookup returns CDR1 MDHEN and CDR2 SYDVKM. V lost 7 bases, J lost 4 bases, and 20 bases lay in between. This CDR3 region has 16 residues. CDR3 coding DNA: TGTGCCAGCAACCTTCCGGGGGACGGACTGTACAATGAGCAGTTCTTC. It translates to CASNLPGDGLYNEQFF.

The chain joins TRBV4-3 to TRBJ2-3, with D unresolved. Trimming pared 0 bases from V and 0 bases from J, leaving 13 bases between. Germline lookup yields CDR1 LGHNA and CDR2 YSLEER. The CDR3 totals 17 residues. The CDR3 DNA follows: TGCGCCAGCAGCCAAGATTCGCCGATAACTAGCACAGATACGCAGTATTTT. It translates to CASSQDSPITSTDTQYF.